This TCR beta chain is drawn from a study of shared clonotypes between healthy human individuals. Across the whole study: In total, the donors were two women and a few men aged 18 to 49.

Per germline, CDR1 MNHEY and CDR2 SMNVEV (reference sequence). The CDR3 sequence is 18 residues long. Trimming cost V 5 bases and J 0 bases, with 17 bases left between them. Study-level results: Sampling covered blood only; tissue repertoires likely differ.

Clones were read by immunoSEQ multiplex PCR, and TCRdb kept only the in-frame ones, dropping some. In the table there are some 1.4 million clones, roughly 97% of which are singletons. About this clone: Its antigen is still unknown.

The rearrangement uses TRBV27 and TRBJ2-6; no firm D call. The receptor was isolated from a man in his thirties or forties in good health. Sequencing input: naive CD4+ T cells sorted from blood. Subset: CD45RA+ positively selected. CDR3 sequence reads: CASSTRVTQVSGANVLTF. The CDR3 nucleotides are TGTGCCAGCAGTACCCGGGTAACTCAGGTCTCTGGGGCCAACGTCCTGACTTTC.